Sequencing of this TCR beta chain was carried out in a study of blood T cell repertoires in COVID-19. Whole-study context: COVID-19 samples collected from the United States, Italy and Spain covered acute and convalescent phases. From T cells, B-cell-depleted T cells, or PBMCs came the material, which was cDNA or gDNA.

Trimming cost V 1 base and J 4 bases, with 10 bases left between them. CDR3 length: 14 amino acids. Germline-derived CDR1 and CDR2 are SGHTA and FQGNSA. Authors' data handling: Cell counts per sample came from amplifying reference gene primers. Assay used: immunoSEQ multiplex PCR; TCRdb lists only in-frame clones, some missing. Clone size and the V and J calls come from that table; the DNA yielded D and trimming. This sample has tens of thousands of clones, with about four fifths found just once. This chain links TRBV7-2 with TRBJ1-1; D is uncertain. This receptor was obtained from a man in his 70s who had recovered from COVID-19. The sequencing sample was made of peripheral blood. DNA for the CDR3: TGTGCCAGCAGCTTAGAGCGGGTGGCCACTGAAGCTTTCTTT. It translates to CASSLERVATEAFF. The complete variable domain, with remaining parts taken from reference TRBV7-2 and TRBJ1-1, reads GAGVSQSPSNKVTEKGKDVELRCDPISGHTALYWYRQSLGQGLEFLIYFQGNSAPDKSGLPSDRFSAERTGGSVSTLTIQRTQQEDSAVYLCASSLERVATEAFFGQGTRLTVV.